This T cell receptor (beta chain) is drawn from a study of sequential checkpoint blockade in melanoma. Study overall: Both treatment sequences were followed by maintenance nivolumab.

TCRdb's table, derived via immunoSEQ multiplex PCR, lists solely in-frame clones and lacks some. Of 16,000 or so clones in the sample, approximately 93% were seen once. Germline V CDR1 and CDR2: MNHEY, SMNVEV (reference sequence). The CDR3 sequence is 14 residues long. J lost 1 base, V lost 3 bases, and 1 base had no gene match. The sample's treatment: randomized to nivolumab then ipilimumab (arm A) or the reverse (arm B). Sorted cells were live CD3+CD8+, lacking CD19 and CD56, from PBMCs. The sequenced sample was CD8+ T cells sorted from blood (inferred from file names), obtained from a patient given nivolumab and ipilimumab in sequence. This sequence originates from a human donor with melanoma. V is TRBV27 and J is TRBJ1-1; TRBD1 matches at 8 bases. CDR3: CASSLTGANTEAFF. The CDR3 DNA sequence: TGTGCCAGCAGTTTGACAGGGGCGAACACTGAAGCTTTCTTT.